The clone carrying this T cell receptor beta chain came up many times. Its target is unknown. The authors' processing: It was from CDR3 differences across clinicopathological groups that a distant-metastasis classifier for papillary thyroid cancer was built. Using MiXCR, TCRdb reanalyzed the PCR reads. In this record, the V and J calls reflect TCRdb's handling and not the investigators' own analysis. This table holds some 41,000 clones, less than 15% found once. This sample is drawn from a study of metastatic and nonmetastatic thyroid tumors. Study-level results: Significantly higher TCR beta diversity was reportedly seen in malignant thyroid tumors than benign nodules, in blood and tumor.

No patient had received any treatment before thyroid surgery. This sequence was found in a female donor with papillary thyroid cancer or a benign thyroid nodule (not recorded which). Some clones in this sample may be carry-over from other donors' samples. The sequenced material came from blood.

This chain's CDR3 is CASSPRPITEAFF. The DNA for the CDR3 is TGTGCCAGCAGCCCCAGACCCATAACTGAAGCTTTCTTT. The rearrangement joins TRBV9 to TRBJ1-1, with D uncertain. The CDR3 spans 13 residues. Germline V gene data show CDR1 as SGDLS and CDR2 as YYNGEE. V was shortened by 4 bases and J by 5 bases, with 12 bases between the two germline ends.